This TCR beta chain came from a study of beta chain features in type 1 diabetes. Study results and limitations: Researchers report that Type 1 diabetes patients had moderately but significantly shorter TCRB CDR3s across all four CD4+ subsets.

Investigators reverse transcribed all isolated RNA, so they sequenced expressed TCRB transcripts. Sequenced by immunoSEQ multiplex PCR; TCRdb stores in-frame clones only, minus some. The data show approximately 170,000 clones, 6.5% to 8.5% seen once. This clone has just a few counts. The antigen is unknown. Isolation of CD4+ naive, central memory, regulatory and stem cell-like memory cells was achieved by sorting via CD45RO/CCR7/CD25/CD127/CD95/CD27. J was trimmed by 6 bases and V by 4 bases; bases with no gene match: 7. CDR1 is MNHEY and CDR2 is SMNVEV in the germline V gene (reference sequence). The CDR3 contains 15 residues.

The sample was central memory CD4+ T cells from blood. The receptor's source is a man younger than 30 with type 1 diabetes. This chain uses TRBV27 with TRBJ1-2, with 11 positions matching TRBD1. CDR3 sequence reads: CASSSSGQGANGYTF. Here the CDR3 DNA reads TGTGCCAGCAGTTCCTCCGGACAGGGGGCAAATGGCTACACCTTC.